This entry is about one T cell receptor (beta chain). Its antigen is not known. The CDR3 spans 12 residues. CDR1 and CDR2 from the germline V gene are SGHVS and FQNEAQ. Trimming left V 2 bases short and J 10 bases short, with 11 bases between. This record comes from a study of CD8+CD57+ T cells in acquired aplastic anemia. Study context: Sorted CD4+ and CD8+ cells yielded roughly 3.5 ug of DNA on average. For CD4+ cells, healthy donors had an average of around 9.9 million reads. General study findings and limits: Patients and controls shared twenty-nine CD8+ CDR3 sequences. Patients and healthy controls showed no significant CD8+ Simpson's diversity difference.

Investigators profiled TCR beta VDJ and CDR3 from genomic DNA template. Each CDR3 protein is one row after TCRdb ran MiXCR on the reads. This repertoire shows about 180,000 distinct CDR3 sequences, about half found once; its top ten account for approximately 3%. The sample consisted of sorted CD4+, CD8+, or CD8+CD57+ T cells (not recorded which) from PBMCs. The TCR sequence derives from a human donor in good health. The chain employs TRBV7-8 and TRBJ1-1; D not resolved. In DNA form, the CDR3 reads TGTGCCAGCAGCTTAATTATGGTTGGAGCTTTCTTT. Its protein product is CASSLIMVGAFF.